This TCR beta chain was found in a study of beta chain features in type 1 diabetes. Background on the study: Across every sample, over 100 million sorted cells were examined in total.

Every participating donor gave one draw, a heparinised blood sample averaging about 100 mL. Sorting based on CD45RO/CCR7/CD25/CD127/CD95/CD27 separated CD4+ naive, central memory, regulatory and stem cell-like memory cells. This clone appeared a few times. Its antigen is unknown. Per the germline V gene, CDR1 is SGHRS and CDR2 is YFSETQ. CDR3 length: 15 amino acids. V gave up 7 bases and J gave up 4 bases, with 20 bases separating them. Findings and caveats of the study: Patients with Type 1 diabetes showed moderately but significantly shorter TCRB CDR3s in all four CD4+ subsets. In type 1 diabetes patients, VDJ junctions had fewer insertions; deletions at these junctions were more frequent.

Every isolated RNA sample was fully reverse transcribed, so sequencing captured expressed TCRB transcripts. Sequenced by immunoSEQ multiplex PCR; TCRdb stores in-frame clones only, minus some. The profile covers 500,000 to 850,000 clones, with around 15% appearing a single time and 0.04% taken by the ten largest. This clonotype was sampled from a man aged 18 to 35 with type 1 diabetes. The chain has TRBV5-1 and TRBJ2-5; D is ambiguous. The sequenced sample consisted of naive CD4+ T cells from blood. CDR3 coding DNA: TGCGCCAGCGGAGAGACCATGAAGGCTCGAGAGACCCAGTACTTC. Translating it yields CASGETMKARETQYF. Drawing the rest from reference TRBV5-1 and TRBJ2-5, the complete variable domain is KAGVTQTPRYLIKTRGQQVTLSCSPISGHRSVSWYQQTPGQGLQFLFEYFSETQRNKGNFPGRFSGRQFSNSRSEMNVSTLELGDSALYLCASGETMKARETQYFGPGTRLLVL.